These 26 T cell receptor beta chains originate from one sample sequenced in a study of control samples from healthy donors and cancer patients. TCRdb's table, derived via immunoSEQ multiplex PCR, lists solely in-frame clones and lacks some. The table shows roughly 95,000 clones, with around nine tenths occurring only once. Material: blood. These receptors came from a human donor in good health. The donor label of this sample is uncertain.

The chain links TRBV19 to TRBJ1-3, with TRBD1 as a possible D gene (5 bases). The CDR3 spans 17 residues. Trimming cost V 3 bases and J 1 base, with 16 bases left between them. CDR1 is LNHDA and CDR2 is SQIVND in the germline V gene (reference sequence). The CDR3 coding sequence is TGTGCCAGTAGTATCCTTACAGGTTCCGTGTCTGGAAACACCATATATTTT. Encoded protein: CASSILTGSVSGNTIYF.

The rearrangement joins TRBV5-4 to TRBJ2-7; D not certain. The CDR3 is 14 amino acids. V dropped 1 base and J dropped 1 base, with 9 bases sitting between them. Germline V lookup: CDR1 SGHNT, CDR2 YYREEE (reference sequence). DNA for the CDR3: TGTGCCAGCAGCTTGTTGGGCGAATCCTACGAGCAGTACTTC. As protein: CASSLLGESYEQYF.

In this sample, this clone turned up once. This chain uses TRBV5-4 with TRBJ2-3; 7 bases fit TRBD2. CDR1 SGHNT and CDR2 YYREEE come from the germline V gene (reference sequence). With 0 bases clipped from V and 7 bases from J, the junction kept 8 bases outside the gene matches. The CDR3 is 15 amino acids. For the CDR3, the DNA is TGTGCCAGCAGCTTGGGGCGGGGAGGGACCAATACGCAGTATTTT. Residues: CASSLGRGGTNTQYF.

The chain combines TRBV6-6 with TRBJ2-5; D remains unclear. The length of the CDR3 is 12 residues. V was trimmed by 5 bases and J by 4 bases, leaving 8 bases between them. CDR1 and CDR2 (germline): MNHNY, SVGAGI (reference sequence). CDR3 region: CASSPPGETQYF. DNA for the CDR3: TGTGCCAGCAGTCCCCCGGGAGAGACCCAGTACTTC.

This rearrangement joins TRBV6-2 or TRBV6-3 to TRBJ2-4, with a possible D match to TRBD1 (6 bases). Trimming removed 2 bases from V and 15 bases from J, with 14 bases in between. The CDR3 is made up of 12 amino acids. Germline CDR1 and CDR2: MNHEY and SVGEGT. The chain's CDR3 is CASSYPGHRGYF. CDR3 bases: TGTGCCAGCAGTTACCCGGGACACCGAGGGTACTTC.

This rearrangement joins TRBV2 to TRBJ1-2; D is undetermined. Germline lookup yields CDR1 SNHLY and CDR2 FYNNEI. The CDR3 sequence is 14 residues long. Deletions cut 9 bases from V and 4 bases from J, with 18 bases between. The DNA of the CDR3 is TGTGCCAGTGCGATGGTATCTAGGGCCTATGGCTACACCTTC. It is translated as CASAMVSRAYGYTF.

The rearrangement joins TRBV7-9 to TRBJ1-4; D remains unclear. In germline, CDR1 is SEHNR, CDR2 FQNEAQ (reference sequence). This CDR3 comprises 15 residues. The ends were cut back, 2 bases at V and 0 bases at J, with 7 bases in the middle. The CDR3 protein is CASSLSGATNEKLFF. The CDR3 DNA sequence: TGTGCCAGCAGCTTATCCGGTGCAACTAATGAAAAACTGTTTTTT.

The rearrangement uses TRBV27 and TRBJ1-2; perhaps TRBD1 as D (6 bases). Germline V gives CDR1 MNHEY, CDR2 SMNVEV (reference sequence). There are 13 residues in the CDR3. V was pared by 0 bases and J by 10 bases, with 12 bases between. The chain's CDR3 is CASSLSPGVFYTF. CDR3 in DNA: TGTGCCAGCAGTTTATCCCCAGGGGTATTCTACACCTTC.

The J gene is TRBJ2-2, the V gene TRBV7-3; a possible D gene is TRBD2 (5 bases). Germline values: CDR1 SGHTA, CDR2 FQGTGA. V lost 0 bases and J 1 base, leaving 6 bases between the germline ends. The CDR3 sequence is 15 residues long. Written as DNA, the CDR3 is TGTGCCAGCAGCTTAACTCGGGGGAACACCGGGGAGCTGTTTTTT. Translated: CASSLTRGNTGELFF.

The chain uses TRBV2 and TRBJ2-3, with 8 bases fitting TRBD1. This CDR3 contains 15 residues. Per the germline V gene, CDR1 is SNHLY and CDR2 is FYNNEI. After removal of 6 bases from V and 5 bases from J, the junction contained 10 bases not matched to a gene. The CDR3: CASRRQGNPLDTQYF. CDR3 bases: TGTGCCAGCAGACGACAGGGGAACCCTTTAGATACGCAGTATTTT. Complete variable domain (other parts from reference TRBV2 and TRBJ2-3): EPEVTQTPSHQVTQMGQEVILRCVPISNHLYFYWYRQILGQKVEFLVSFYNNEISEKSEIFDDQFSVERPDGSNFTLKIRSTKLEDSAMYFCASRRQGNPLDTQYFGPGTRLTVL.

The chain is built from TRBV30 and TRBJ2-7; possible D gene TRBD1, 7 bases. Trimming cost V 7 bases and J 2 bases, with 18 bases left between them. The CDR3 is 14 residues long. Germline V CDR1 and CDR2: GTSNPN, SVGIG (reference sequence). The CDR3 sequence is CASSRGGTAYEQYF. In nucleotides, the CDR3 is TGTGCCTCGTCCCGGGGCGGGACAGCCTACGAGCAGTACTTC.

The chain combines TRBV5-6 with TRBJ1-1, with 7 bases identical to TRBD1. The germline gives CDR1 SGHDT, CDR2 YYEEEE. V lost 4 bases to trimming and J lost 10 bases; unmatched junction nucleotides: 7. The CDR3 is 12 amino acids. The CDR3 nucleotides are TGTGCCAGCAGCCCTGAGACAGGGCCAGCTTTCTTT. This codes for CASSPETGPAFF.

This clone showed up just once. The chain couples TRBV21-1 to TRBJ2-7. TRBV21-1 is a pseudogene segment. CDR3 size: 11 residues. CDR3 coding DNA: TGTGCCAGCCGACCAGTTTACGAGCAGTACTTC. Protein sequence: CASRPVYEQYF.

This rearrangement joins TRBV5-1 to TRBJ1-2; the D gene is possibly TRBD1 (5 bases). This CDR3 has 15 amino acids. CDR1 SGHRS and CDR2 YFSETQ come from the germline V gene. Trimming removed 4 bases from V and 1 base from J, with 14 bases in between. DNA of the CDR3: TGCGCCAGCAGCCCCGACAGAAACCTTAACTATGGCTACACCTTC. Translated, it gives CASSPDRNLNYGYTF.

The chain uses TRBV7-9 and TRBJ1-1, with D unclear. CDR1 and CDR2 from the germline V gene are SEHNR and FQNEAQ (reference sequence). The V gene lost 2 bases and the J gene lost 0 bases, with 7 bases spanning the gap. There are 14 residues in the CDR3. In nucleotides, the CDR3 is TGTGCCAGCAGCTTAATAGATATGAACACTGAAGCTTTCTTT. Protein product: CASSLIDMNTEAFF.

The chain employs TRBV6-5 and TRBJ1-6; tentative D call: TRBD1 (6 bases). In germline, CDR1 is MNHEY, CDR2 SVGAGI. V was shortened by 7 bases and J by 7 bases, with 11 bases between the two germline ends. This CDR3 region has 13 residues. The CDR3 coding sequence is TGTGCCAGCAAAGAGACAGGAAATTCACCCCTCCACTTT. Protein sequence: CASKETGNSPLHF.

This sequence joins TRBV5-5 and TRBJ1-5; D is uncertain. Germline V lookup: CDR1 SGHKS, CDR2 YYEKEE (reference sequence). The CDR3 is made up of 14 amino acids. Trimming took off 4 bases at V and 6 bases at J, with 14 bases between the two ends. CDR3 amino acids: CASSTGSMGQPQHF. The CDR3 DNA sequence: TGTGCCAGCAGCACGGGGTCGATGGGTCAGCCCCAGCATTTT.

The chain is built from TRBV13 and TRBJ2-7; TRBD2 is a possible D gene (6 bases). Germline-derived CDR1 and CDR2 are PRHDT and FYEKMQ (reference sequence). Trimming took off 4 bases at V and 5 bases at J, with 15 bases between the two ends. This CDR3 spans 14 amino acids. CDR3 sequence reads: CASSSLVGGDEQYF. In nucleotides, the CDR3 is TGTGCCAGCAGCTCCTTGGTTGGCGGGGACGAGCAGTACTTC.

The J gene is TRBJ1-1, the V gene TRBV4-2, with D perhaps matching TRBD1 (6 bases). Trimming left V 0 bases short and J 8 bases short, with 10 bases between. Germline-derived CDR1 and CDR2 are LGHNA and YNFKEQ. The CDR3 runs 13 residues. CDR3 in amino acids: CASSQDYRAEAFF. CDR3 coding DNA: TGTGCCAGCAGCCAAGATTACAGGGCGGAAGCTTTCTTT.

A few counts support this clone. This rearrangement joins TRBV9 to TRBJ2-1, with no clear D. Trimming left V 0 bases short and J 0 bases short, with 10 bases between. CDR1 and CDR2 from the germline V gene are SGDLS and YYNGEE. This CDR3 spans 16 amino acids. DNA of the CDR3: TGTGCCAGCAGCGTAGAGTCGAGGAGCTCCTACAATGAGCAGTTCTTC. Its protein is CASSVESRSSYNEQFF.

The chain joins TRBV5-1 to TRBJ2-5; 7 positions agree with TRBD1. The CDR3 loop spans 14 amino acids. V lost 4 bases to trimming and J lost 1 base; unmatched junction nucleotides: 4. In germline, CDR1 is SGHRS, CDR2 YFSETQ. As DNA, the CDR3 is TGCGCCAGCAGCCCCGGACAGGCCCAAGAGACCCAGTACTTC. Amino acids: CASSPGQAQETQYF. The full variable domain, completed using reference TRBV5-1 and TRBJ2-5, is KAGVTQTPRYLIKTRGQQVTLSCSPISGHRSVSWYQQTPGQGLQFLFEYFSETQRNKGNFPGRFSGRQFSNSRSEMNVSTLELGDSALYLCASSPGQAQETQYFGPGTRLLVL.

This clone was seen only a few times. The V and J genes are TRBV28 and TRBJ2-3; D might be TRBD1 (9 bases). The length of the CDR3 is 15 residues. Germline loops: CDR1 MDHEN, CDR2 SYDVKM. Trimming took 8 bases from V and 3 from J, leaving 18 bases between them. The DNA for the CDR3 is TGTGCCAGCCTCAGCGGGGGACAGGGTACAGATACGCAGTATTTT. This encodes CASLSGGQGTDTQYF.

V is TRBV20-1 and J is TRBJ2-1, with 7 bases that match TRBD1. Germline assignment: CDR1 DFQATT and CDR2 SNEGSKA (reference sequence). Germline trimming cut 4 bases from V and 8 bases from J; bases unmatched to any gene: 2. The CDR3 is 11 amino acids. CDR3 amino acids: CSATTGYEQFF. DNA of the CDR3: TGCAGTGCTACGACAGGGTATGAGCAGTTCTTC.

The gene calls are TRBV29-1 and TRBJ1-1; D not certain. Germline lookup yields CDR1 SQVTM and CDR2 ANQGSEA. V dropped 3 bases and J dropped 1 base, with 9 bases sitting between them. The CDR3 loop spans 13 amino acids. This chain's CDR3 is CSVENQENTEAFF. As DNA, the CDR3 is TGCAGCGTTGAGAATCAGGAGAACACTGAAGCTTTCTTT.

The chain links TRBV7-9 to TRBJ2-5; TRBD1 aligns across 10 bases. The CDR3 covers 16 residues. Trimming at V came to 5 bases and at J to 2 bases, leaving 8 bases not matched to a gene. The germline V gene has CDR1 SEHNR and CDR2 FQNEAQ (reference sequence). CDR3 sequence (DNA): TGTGCCAGCAGCACGTACCGGGACAGGGGACAAGAGACCCAGTACTTC. It is translated as CASSTYRDRGQETQYF.

This clone was detected a few times. V usage is TRBV30 and J usage is TRBJ2-5; D call uncertain. Trimming shortened V by 2 bases and J by 4 bases, and 8 bases separated the two germline ends. The germline V gene encodes CDR1 GTSNPN and CDR2 SVGIG (reference sequence). The CDR3 sequence is 12 residues long. CDR3 sequence (DNA): TGTGCCTGGAGTTACAGTTCAGAGACCCAGTACTTC. This encodes CAWSYSSETQYF.